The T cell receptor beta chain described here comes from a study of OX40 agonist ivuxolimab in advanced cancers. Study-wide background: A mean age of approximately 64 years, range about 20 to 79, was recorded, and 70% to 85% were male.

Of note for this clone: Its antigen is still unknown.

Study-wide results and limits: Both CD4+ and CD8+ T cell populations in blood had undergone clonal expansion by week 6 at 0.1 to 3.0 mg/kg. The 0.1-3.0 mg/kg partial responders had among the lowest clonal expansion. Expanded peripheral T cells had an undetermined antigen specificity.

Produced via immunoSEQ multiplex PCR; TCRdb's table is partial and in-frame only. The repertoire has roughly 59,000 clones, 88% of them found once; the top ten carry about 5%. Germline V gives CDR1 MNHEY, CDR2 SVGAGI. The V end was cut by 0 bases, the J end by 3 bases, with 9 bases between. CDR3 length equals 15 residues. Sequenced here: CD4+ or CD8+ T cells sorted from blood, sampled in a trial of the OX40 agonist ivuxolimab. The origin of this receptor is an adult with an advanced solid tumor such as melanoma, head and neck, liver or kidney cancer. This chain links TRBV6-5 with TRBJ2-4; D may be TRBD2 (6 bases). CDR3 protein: CASSYSGEDKNIQYF. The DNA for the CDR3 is TGTGCCAGCAGTTACTCCGGGGAGGACAAAAACATTCAGTACTTC.